A single sample is the source of the 30 T cell receptor beta chains below, sequenced in a study of neurological immune-mediated disorders. TCRdb re-derived calls from the 5' RACE reads in MiXCR, one entry per CDR3 protein. The table includes tens of thousands of distinct CDR3 sequences, about 6% detected once. Sequencing used CD4+ T cells from blood. The receptors come from a woman aged 40 to 50 in good health.

In this sample, this clonotype turned up many times. V is TRBV5-6 and J is TRBJ2-7, with D perhaps given as TRBD1 or TRBD2 (5 bases each). Germline lookup yields CDR1 SGHDT and CDR2 YYEEEE. The V end was cut by 1 base, the J end by 1 base, with 9 bases between. The CDR3 loop spans 14 amino acids. CDR3 DNA sequence: TGTGCCAGCAGCTTGTTCGAGGGGTCCTACGAGCAGTACTTC. Protein product: CASSLFEGSYEQYF.

This clonotype was observed at least ten times. CDR3: CASSWGRSGTGELFF. The CDR3 DNA reads TGCGCCAGCAGCTGGGGACGGTCGGGCACCGGGGAGCTGTTTTTT. The gene calls are TRBV5-1 and TRBJ2-2, with D perhaps TRBD1 or TRBD2 (5 bases each). The CDR3 totals 15 residues. Trimming left V 3 bases short and J 4 bases short, with 13 bases between. The germline V gene encodes CDR1 SGHRS and CDR2 YFSETQ.

This clonotype was found many times. The chain couples TRBV20-1 to TRBJ2-1; 13 bases map to TRBD2. Per the germline V gene, CDR1 is DFQATT and CDR2 is SNEGSKA (reference sequence). CDR3 size: 16 residues. V was pared by 5 bases and J by 3 bases, with 7 bases of the junction left unmatched. DNA for the CDR3: TGCAGTGCTGATCCGGGACTAGCGGGGAACTACAATGAGCAGTTCTTC. Its translation is CSADPGLAGNYNEQFF.

This clonotype showed up many times. The chain has TRBV5-6 and TRBJ1-6, with a possible D match to TRBD1 (6 bases). The V and J ends lost 6 bases and 7 bases respectively, with 20 bases between them. Germline V lookup: CDR1 SGHDT, CDR2 YYEEEE. This CDR3 has 16 residues. DNA for the CDR3: TGTGCCAGCACATCATGGTCAGGGGCCGAGAATTCACCCCTCCACTTT. This sequence encodes CASTSWSGAENSPLHF.

In its sample, this clonotype was seen many times. The rearrangement links TRBV29-1 to TRBJ2-2; either TRBD1 or TRBD2 may fit D (5 bases each). Trimming took off 6 bases at V and 4 bases at J, with 15 bases between the two ends. Germline CDR1 reads SQVTM; CDR2 reads ANQGSEA. This CDR3 comprises 14 residues. The CDR3 loop is CSVSGPYSTGELFF. CDR3 DNA sequence: TGCAGCGTATCGGGACCCTACTCCACCGGGGAGCTGTTTTTT.

This clonotype was observed many times. The chain recombines TRBV6-5 with TRBJ2-7; D uncertain. The germline CDR1 and CDR2 sequences are MNHEY and SVGAGI. This CDR3 is 14 amino acids long. Trimming stripped 2 bases from V and 4 bases from J, with 12 bases between. The CDR3: CASSYMGRGYEQYF. CDR3 coding DNA: TGTGCCAGCAGTTACATGGGCAGAGGTTACGAGCAGTACTTC.

This clonotype was observed at least ten times. The chain employs TRBV5-1 and TRBJ2-1; the match to TRBD2 covers 15 bases. V was clipped by 4 bases and J by 7 bases; unmatched bases: 3. Germline V CDR1 and CDR2: SGHRS, YFSETQ. The CDR3 has 15 amino acids. The CDR3 sequence: CASSPGLAGGNEQFF. The DNA for the CDR3 is TGCGCCAGCAGCCCGGGACTAGCGGGAGGAAATGAGCAGTTCTTC.

The table lists this clonotype with many counts. This chain uses TRBV5-6 with TRBJ1-6, with D maybe TRBD1 (5 bases). V lost 4 bases and J 13 bases, leaving 12 bases between the germline ends. Germline V lookup: CDR1 SGHDT, CDR2 YYEEEE. The length of the CDR3 is 12 residues. The CDR3 region is CASSAREGPLHF. Written as DNA, the CDR3 is TGTGCCAGCAGCGCCAGGGAAGGTCCCCTCCACTTT.

The chain couples TRBV7-2 to TRBJ1-5; D not certain. CDR1 SGHTA and CDR2 FQGNSA come from the germline V gene. V lost 1 base and J 4 bases, leaving 14 bases between the germline ends. The CDR3 covers 16 residues. CDR3 DNA: TGTGCCAGCAGCTTAGTTGCGGGAAGGATTAATCAGCCCCAGCATTTT. Amino acids: CASSLVAGRINQPQHF.

This clonotype was recorded at least ten times. The chain employs TRBV5-6 and TRBJ2-7; 8 positions agree with TRBD1. CDR3 length: 17 amino acids. The junction had 11 bases not matched to a gene; V was cut back by 3 bases and J by 0 bases. In germline, CDR1 is SGHDT, CDR2 YYEEEE. CDR3 sequence reads: CASSSDLTGALSYEQYF. DNA for the CDR3: TGTGCCAGCAGCTCGGACTTGACAGGGGCCCTCTCCTACGAGCAGTACTTC. The entire variable domain, with the rest obtained from reference TRBV5-6 and TRBJ2-7, is as follows: DAGVTQSPTHLIKTRGQQVTLRCSPKSGHDTVSWYQQALGQGPQFIFQYYEEEERQRGNFPDRFSGHQFPNYSSELNVNALLLGDSALYLCASSSDLTGALSYEQYFGPGTRLTVT.

Ten or more counts support this clonotype. This chain uses TRBV24-1 with TRBJ2-2; D gene uncertain. V was pared by 4 bases and J by 6 bases, with 8 bases between. The CDR3 has 13 residues. The germline CDR1 and CDR2 sequences are KGHDR and SFDVKD. CDR3 sequence reads: CATSEFSAGELFF. CDR3 nucleotides: TGTGCCACCAGTGAGTTTTCGGCCGGGGAGCTGTTTTTT.

This clonotype was counted at least ten times. V usage is TRBV20-1 and J usage is TRBJ2-2, with TRBD1 as a possible D gene (6 bases). The germline V gene has CDR1 DFQATT and CDR2 SNEGSKA (reference sequence). The length of the CDR3 is 19 residues. Deletions cut 3 bases from V and 1 base from J, with 24 bases between. The CDR3 nucleotides read TGCAGTGCTAGGGTCCTCCTAGCCAGGGGCGGCGGGAACACCGGGGAGCTGTTTTTT. Residues: CSARVLLARGGGNTGELFF.

This clonotype was found many times. The rearrangement links TRBV10-3 to TRBJ2-3, with 7 bases lining up with TRBD2. CDR1 and CDR2 (germline): ENHRY, SYGVKD. CDR3 size: 14 residues. V trimming: 11 bases; J trimming: 1 base; junction bases outside the gene matches: 9. Written as DNA, the CDR3 is TGTGCCTCCCGCCCCAGCGGGGGCACAGATACGCAGTATTTT. Amino acid sequence: CASRPSGGTDTQYF.

This clonotype came up many times. The chain has TRBV12-3 or TRBV12-4 and TRBJ2-7, with unresolved D. This CDR3 comprises 12 residues. V was trimmed by 5 bases and J by 3 bases, leaving 8 bases between them. CDR3 sequence: CASSGSHYEQYF. For the CDR3, the DNA is TGTGCCAGCAGTGGCAGCCACTACGAGCAGTACTTC.

This clonotype appeared many times. The chain employs TRBV5-1 and TRBJ2-5, with 8 bases that match TRBD2. CDR1 and CDR2 from the germline V gene are SGHRS and YFSETQ. The length of the CDR3 is 16 residues. V was pared by 2 bases and J by 2 bases, with 8 bases of the junction left unmatched. CDR3 in amino acids: CASSLYPTSGQETQYF. CDR3 coding DNA: TGCGCCAGCAGCTTATATCCCACTAGCGGACAAGAGACCCAGTACTTC. The variable domain in full, completed from reference TRBV5-1 and TRBJ2-5, reads KAGVTQTPRYLIKTRGQQVTLSCSPISGHRSVSWYQQTPGQGLQFLFEYFSETQRNKGNFPGRFSGRQFSNSRSEMNVSTLELGDSALYLCASSLYPTSGQETQYFGPGTRLLVL.

This clonotype was observed many times. This chain joins TRBV12-3 or TRBV12-4 and TRBJ1-5, with TRBD1 identical over 7 bases. The CDR3 extends over 17 amino acids. The trim removed 2 bases at V and 4 bases at J, leaving 11 bases unmatched. CDR3 amino acids: CASSLMGWGQRNQPQHF. DNA of the CDR3: TGTGCCAGCAGTTTAATGGGTTGGGGACAGCGAAATCAGCCCCAGCATTTT.

This clonotype appeared many times. The V gene is TRBV5-1, the J gene TRBJ2-2; 7 nucleotides match TRBD2. CDR3 size: 19 residues. The V gene end was trimmed by 0 bases and the J gene end by 6 bases; junction bases not matched to a gene: 17. Germline V lookup: CDR1 SGHRS, CDR2 YFSETQ. The CDR3 reads CASSLVPSGTWGSAGELFF. In DNA, the CDR3 is TGCGCCAGCAGCTTGGTTCCTAGCGGCACCTGGGGTAGCGCCGGGGAGCTGTTTTTT.

Many counts were recorded for this clonotype. V gene TRBV7-3 combines with J gene TRBJ1-1; D is ambiguous. V shed 2 bases and J shed 1 base, with 11 bases lying between them. Per the germline V gene, CDR1 is SGHTA and CDR2 is FQGTGA. The CDR3 is made up of 15 amino acids. The DNA for the CDR3 is TGTGCCAGCAGCTTATATTCAGGAGCGAACACTGAAGCTTTCTTT. Its translation: CASSLYSGANTEAFF.

Many counts were recorded for this clonotype. The chain carries TRBV20-1 and TRBJ2-5, with D possibly being TRBD2 (5 bases). The germline V gene encodes CDR1 DFQATT and CDR2 SNEGSKA (reference sequence). CDR3 size: 13 residues. The DNA for the CDR3 is TGCAGCTATGAGGACGGAGGCGAGGAGACCCAGTACTTC. As protein: CSYEDGGEETQYF.

This clonotype was found many times. The chain joins TRBV28 to TRBJ2-5, with D perhaps TRBD1 or TRBD2 (6 bases each). The CDR3 has 16 residues. V was shortened by 8 bases and J by 5 bases, with 24 bases between the two germline ends. CDR1 and CDR2 (germline): MDHEN, SYDVKM. The CDR3 DNA reads TGTGCCAGCCAAGGTCCCACGGGGGCCCGGGGGGAGACCCAGTACTTC. Translated: CASQGPTGARGETQYF.

This clonotype came up many times. The gene calls are TRBV5-1 and TRBJ2-5; tentatively, D is TRBD2 (6 bases). V lost 4 bases to trimming and J lost 4 bases, with 17 bases between them. From germline, CDR1 is SGHRS and CDR2 YFSETQ. The CDR3 is 15 amino acids. The CDR3 sequence: CASSQEGSKGETQYF. Here the CDR3 DNA reads TGCGCCAGCAGCCAGGAGGGGTCTAAAGGAGAGACCCAGTACTTC. Using reference TRBV5-1 and TRBJ2-5 for the parts outside the CDR3, the full variable domain is KAGVTQTPRYLIKTRGQQVTLSCSPISGHRSVSWYQQTPGQGLQFLFEYFSETQRNKGNFPGRFSGRQFSNSRSEMNVSTLELGDSALYLCASSQEGSKGETQYFGPGTRLLVL.

This clonotype occurred many times. This chain uses TRBV5-1 with TRBJ2-7, with D possibly TRBD2 on 6 matching bases. The CDR3 totals 16 residues. The germline CDR1 and CDR2 sequences are SGHRS and YFSETQ. V was trimmed by 4 bases and J by 0 bases, leaving 17 bases between them. The DNA of the CDR3 is TGCGCCAGCAGCCAGGGACTCACTACTAGCTCCTACGAGCAGTACTTC. It specifies CASSQGLTTSSYEQYF.

Note on this clonotype: The germline gene is not matched at one end of the junction; a read error may be the cause. The chain combines TRBV29-1 with TRBJ2-3; D may be TRBD1 or TRBD2 (6 bases each). CDR1 and CDR2 from the germline V gene are SQVTM and ANQGSEA. The CDR3 extends over 20 amino acids. The CDR3 reads CSVGATGTPTRASSIDTQYF. CDR3 nucleotide sequence: TGCAGCGTTGGCGCTACCGGGACACCGACTAGGGCCTCTAGCATAGATACGCAGTATTTT.

CDR3 in amino acids: CASSHSLFNGRRGYNEQFF. CDR3 sequence (DNA): TGCGCCAGCAGTCACTCGCTATTTAACGGGAGGCGGGGGTACAATGAGCAGTTCTTC. This chain uses TRBV23-1 with TRBJ2-1; TRBD2 matches at 7 bases. TRBV23-1 is treated as an ORF (open reading frame) with a function not yet certain. Trimming took 3 bases from V and 4 from J; bases not matched to a gene: 18. CDR3 size: 19 residues.

This clonotype has at least ten counts. This chain links TRBV20-1 with TRBJ2-5, with 10 bases that match TRBD1. With V trimmed by 3 bases and J by 4 bases, 2 bases remained unmatched. The CDR3 consists of 13 residues. Looked up from germline, CDR1 is DFQATT and CDR2 is SNEGSKA (reference sequence). The CDR3 bases are TGCAGTGCTAGCGGACAGGGGGGAGAGACCCAGTACTTC. It specifies CSASGQGGETQYF.

This clonotype was seen repeatedly, ten times or more. The gene calls are TRBV11-2 and TRBJ2-7; a weak D match, TRBD2 (7 bases). Germline CDR1 reads SGHAT; CDR2 reads FQNNGV. The V end lost 2 bases, the J end lost 5 bases, and 13 bases lay between the germline ends. The CDR3 consists of 14 residues. The CDR3 DNA reads TGTGCCAGCAGCTTAAGGGGGGCGGGGGACGAGCAGTACTTC. It is translated as CASSLRGAGDEQYF.

This clonotype appeared many times. This chain's CDR3 is CSVAVPGQPGYTF. The CDR3 DNA follows: TGCAGCGTTGCAGTCCCAGGGCAACCTGGCTACACCTTC. V and J are TRBV29-1 and TRBJ1-2, with D perhaps matching TRBD1 (5 bases). Germline V gene lookup returns CDR1 SQVTM and CDR2 ANQGSEA. The CDR3 has 13 residues. V was shortened by 4 bases and J by 7 bases, with 16 bases between the two germline ends.

This clonotype was counted ten times or more. The chain carries TRBV20-1 and TRBJ2-7; TRBD1 agrees at 9 bases. The V gene's germline CDR1 is DFQATT and CDR2 SNEGSKA (reference sequence). V gave up 3 bases and J gave up 5 bases; unmatched junction bases: 8. The CDR3 is 14 amino acids. CDR3 loop: CSASLGQGHDEQYF. The CDR3 DNA is TGCAGTGCTAGCCTGGGACAGGGACACGACGAGCAGTACTTC.

This clonotype showed up many times. This rearrangement joins TRBV5-1 to TRBJ2-5, with 7 bases fitting TRBD2. V gave up 4 bases and J gave up 2 bases; unmatched junction bases: 8. The CDR3 contains 15 residues. The germline V gene encodes CDR1 SGHRS and CDR2 YFSETQ. CDR3 loop: CASSRTRGAQETQYF. In DNA, the CDR3 is TGCGCCAGCAGCAGGACTAGAGGAGCACAAGAGACCCAGTACTTC.

The chain combines TRBV5-5 with TRBJ2-7; D possibly corresponds to TRBD1 (5 bases). V was shortened by 0 bases and J by 2 bases, with 9 bases between the two germline ends. The CDR3 is 14 residues long. Germline-derived CDR1 and CDR2 are SGHKS and YYEKEE (reference sequence). Here the CDR3 DNA reads TGTGCCAGCAGCTTGGGACAGCTGACCTACGAGCAGTACTTC. It translates to CASSLGQLTYEQYF.